The 2 T cell receptor beta chains below all came from one sample that was sequenced in a study of blood T cell repertoires in COVID-19. The repertoire was sequenced with immunoSEQ multiplex PCR; TCRdb's copy has only in-frame clones and lacks some. Of 250,000 to 300,000 clones in the sample, roughly four fifths were seen once. The sample was PBMCs or T cells enriched from blood (not recorded which). The receptor set was obtained from a man younger than 45 with acute COVID-19.

This clone was seen a handful of times. This chain links TRBV15 with TRBJ1-3; D is unresolved. Germline V gene sequence: CDR1 LNHNV, CDR2 YYDKDF (reference sequence). V was shortened by 0 bases and J by 3 bases, with 9 bases between the two germline ends. The CDR3 covers 15 residues. DNA for the CDR3: TGTGCCACCAGCAGAGACCGGGAGGGTGGAAACACCATATATTTT. Amino acid sequence: CATSRDREGGNTIYF.

This chain joins TRBV4-1 and TRBJ1-4, with 9 bases matching TRBD1. Trimming removed 5 bases from V and 5 bases from J; junction bases left unmatched: 6. Per the germline V gene, CDR1 is MGHRA and CDR2 is YSYEKL. The CDR3 contains 15 residues. The CDR3 DNA reads as TGCGCCAGCAGCACCCACGGGACAGGGAATGAAAAACTGTTTTTT. Protein product: CASSTHGTGNEKLFF.